Presented here are 14 T cell receptor beta chains from one specimen sequenced in a study of T cell responses to AZD1222 COVID-19 vaccine. TCRdb's table, derived via immunoSEQ multiplex PCR, lists solely in-frame clones and lacks some. The data hold 65,000 to 70,000 clones, with 82% observed a single time. Sequenced here: peripheral blood, sampled on day 0 of AZD1222 vaccination. Every receptor here comes from an adult in good health.

V is TRBV7-9 and J is TRBJ2-2; TRBD1 agrees at 9 bases. The germline CDR1 and CDR2 sequences are SEHNR and FQNEAQ (reference sequence). The CDR3 has 18 amino acids. V was clipped by 4 bases and J by 0 bases; unmatched bases: 9. The CDR3 region has the DNA TGTGCCAGCAGCTGGGACAGGGCGATTCCTACGAACACCGGGGAGCTGTTTTTT. Encoded protein: CASSWDRAIPTNTGELFF.

This clone is a singleton in its sample. The V call is TRBV2, the J call TRBJ2-7; tentatively, D is TRBD2 (6 bases). The V end lost 7 bases, the J end lost 0 bases, and 13 bases lay between the germline ends. The germline V gene has CDR1 SNHLY and CDR2 FYNNEI. CDR3 length equals 14 residues. The DNA for the CDR3 is TGTGCCAGCAAGGAGGACGGGAGCTCCTACGAGCAGTACTTC. This codes for CASKEDGSSYEQYF.

This chain joins TRBV29-1 and TRBJ2-7; TRBD2 matches at 11 bases. Unmatched junction bases numbered 7, after V lost 4 bases and J lost 2 bases. There are 15 residues in the CDR3. From germline, CDR1 is SQVTM and CDR2 ANQGSEA. The CDR3 region has the DNA TGCAGCGTTGTATTCGGGACTAGCGGTACCTACGAGCAGTACTTC. Translating it yields CSVVFGTSGTYEQYF.

This rearrangement joins TRBV7-2 to TRBJ1-1; D perhaps matches TRBD1 (5 bases). V dropped 2 bases and J dropped 6 bases, with 16 bases sitting between them. The germline V gene encodes CDR1 SGHTA and CDR2 FQGNSA. The CDR3 has 15 residues. CDR3 residues: CASSLRRVGPSEAFF. For the CDR3, the DNA is TGTGCCAGCAGCTTACGCCGGGTGGGGCCGTCTGAAGCTTTCTTT.

V is TRBV11-3 and J is TRBJ2-7, with D hard to call. The CDR3 consists of 12 residues. Germline assignment: CDR1 SGHNT and CDR2 YENEEA. V was pared by 0 bases and J by 7 bases, with 7 bases between. CDR3 loop: CASSLDNQEQYF. DNA of the CDR3: TGTGCCAGCAGCTTAGATAATCAGGAGCAGTACTTC.

This clone was seen only once. One end of the junction does not line up with germline, which may come from a read error. The CDR3 region has the DNA TGTGCCAGCAGTTCAGCGGCCGACCGGTACGACTTC. Translated, it gives CASSSAADRYDF. V and J are TRBV28 and TRBJ2-7; maybe TRBD2 (5 bases). Germline V gives CDR1 MDHEN, CDR2 SYDVKM. This CDR3 comprises 12 residues.

The V and J genes are TRBV6-5 and TRBJ1-5; D call uncertain. V lost 6 bases to trimming and J lost 7 bases, with 10 bases between them. Germline assignment: CDR1 MNHEY and CDR2 SVGAGI. This CDR3 has 12 residues. The CDR3 bases are TGTGCCAGCAGGAAGGCCAGCCAGCCCCAGCATTTT. Protein sequence: CASRKASQPQHF.

The chain uses TRBV19 and TRBJ1-1, with TRBD1 as a possible D gene (5 bases). This CDR3 is built from 15 residues. Germline CDR1 LNHDA, CDR2 SQIVND (reference sequence). V was clipped by 9 bases and J by 7 bases, with 24 bases between them. The CDR3 spells CASRQNLETAFEAFF. DNA for the CDR3: TGTGCCAGCCGACAGAACTTAGAAACGGCGTTTGAAGCTTTCTTT.

V gene TRBV19 combines with J gene TRBJ1-2, with 7 bases that match TRBD1. The CDR3 consists of 15 residues. Germline CDR1 LNHDA, CDR2 SQIVND (reference sequence). Germline trimming cut 5 bases from V and 0 bases from J; bases unmatched to any gene: 6. In DNA, the CDR3 is TGTGCCAGTAGTCCAGGGACAGCTACTAACTATGGCTACACCTTC. It yields the protein CASSPGTATNYGYTF.

In its sample, this clone was seen once. This rearrangement joins TRBV6-5 to TRBJ2-7, with TRBD1 matching over 7 bases. The V segment lost 5 bases and the J segment 1 base; nucleotides outside the gene matches: 5. The germline V gene encodes CDR1 MNHEY and CDR2 SVGAGI. This CDR3 comprises 14 residues. For the CDR3, the DNA is TGTGCCAGCAGTAAACAGACAGGGTCCTACGAGCAGTACTTC. Its translation is CASSKQTGSYEQYF.

This clone has a single count. In DNA, the CDR3 is TGTGCCAGTAGGGACCTTGGGGATTCACCCCTCCACTTT. As protein: CASRDLGDSPLHF. The V gene is TRBV19, the J gene TRBJ1-6; D gene uncertain. Germline assignment: CDR1 LNHDA and CDR2 SQIVND (reference sequence). The CDR3 has 13 residues. Trimming removed 6 bases at V and 8 bases at J, with 11 bases between.

The chain carries TRBV28 and TRBJ1-2; 11 positions match TRBD1. J gave up 13 bases and V 6 bases, and 13 bases lay outside the gene matches. The CDR3 runs 14 residues. From germline, CDR1 is MDHEN and CDR2 SYDVKM. CDR3 DNA: TGTGCCAGCAGCATCCCCCCCGGGACAGGGGGATCCACCTTC. Protein product: CASSIPPGTGGSTF.

This clone was detected once. V is TRBV7-9 and J is TRBJ1-5; a weak D match, TRBD1 (5 bases). Between the trimmed V and J ends, which lost 5 bases and 0 bases, there was a span of 8 bases. This CDR3 spans 14 amino acids. The germline CDR1 and CDR2 sequences are SEHNR and FQNEAQ (reference sequence). CDR3 nucleotide sequence: TGTGCCAGCAGCCCAACAGGTAGCAATCAGCCCCAGCATTTT. Translating it yields CASSPTGSNQPQHF.

This clone has a handful of counts. The chain uses TRBV5-1 and TRBJ1-2; 10 bases map to TRBD1. After removal of 4 bases from V and 3 bases from J, the junction contained 6 bases not matched to a gene. Germline CDR1 is SGHRS and CDR2 is YFSETQ. CDR3 length: 15 amino acids. The CDR3, as DNA: TGCGCCAGCAGCAAGACAGGGGGCGCCGACTATGGCTACACCTTC. Protein sequence: CASSKTGGADYGYTF.